This T cell receptor beta chain was obtained from a study of response to subunit inactivated influenza vaccine. This clonotype was detected ten times or more. Its matching antigen is unknown. The CDR3 runs to 14 residues. Germline CDR1 LGHDT, CDR2 YNNKEL (reference sequence). Trimming left V 4 bases short and J 7 bases short, with 13 bases between. Points from the study as a whole: Authors suggested few new T cells are recruited by each seasonal influenza vaccination.

MiXCR, applied by TCRdb to the RT-PCR reads, yields one record per CDR3 protein. The sample carries roughly 780,000 distinct CDR3 sequences, around 18% recorded once. This TCR was sampled from a man aged 45 to 65 who received an inactivated influenza vaccine. Sequenced material: PBMCs from blood, taken more than 4 days after vaccination. This sequence joins TRBV3-1 and TRBJ1-4; D might be TRBD1 (5 bases). CDR3 coding DNA: TGTGCCAGCAGCCTTCAGCAAGGGACTGAAAAACTGTTTTTT. This translates into CASSLQQGTEKLFF.